Described below is a single TCR beta chain sequence and its context. Germline loops: CDR1 MNHEY, CDR2 SVGAGI. V was cut by 0 bases and J by 3 bases, with 12 bases left in between. The CDR3 is 15 residues long. The data were taken from a study of identifying expanded T cells in peripheral blood. Here immunoSEQ multiplex PCR was the method, and the copy in TCRdb shows in-frame clones only, minus some. The repertoire includes around 99,000 clones, about 87% of them detected once, and approximately 8% sits in the top ten. The V gene is TRBV6-5, the J gene TRBJ2-7; D gene uncertain. The sequence was obtained from a person aged 18 to 70 in good health. Sequenced input: blood. CDR3 in amino acids: CASSYSAVSDYEQYF. The DNA of the CDR3 is TGTGCCAGCAGTTACTCTGCCGTTTCGGACTACGAGCAGTACTTC.